This is a list of T cell receptor beta chains from one sample in a study of T cell repertoires in cytomegalovirus infection. These receptors lack a known antigen. TCRdb redid the calling of the reads with MiXCR, one entry per CDR3 protein. The data show 680,000 or so distinct CDR3 sequences, roughly 30% seen once. The sequenced sample was cultured PBMCs, obtained from culture after CMV antigen stimulation. These receptors came from a human donor in good health (CMV status not recorded). Some clones in this sample may be carry-over from other donors' samples. CDR3s include the opening cysteine and the closing phenylalanine or tryptophan. Fields, in order: V gene, clone size, J gene, D gene, CDR3 protein, CDR3 DNA. A D gene is named only where the DNA matches it firmly. A clone size is listed for some rows: how often the clone was seen (once, few, many), or a class if it is expanded.

TRBV4-1	.	TRBJ2-1	.	CASSQGDDGSSYNEQFF	TGCGCCAGCAGCCAAGGGGATGACGGGAGCTCCTACAATGAGCAGTTCTTC
TRBV7-8	.	TRBJ1-2	.	CASSLGPGGDRGYTF	TGTGCCAGCAGCTTGGGGCCCGGTGGGGACCGAGGCTACACCTTC
TRBV7-8	.	TRBJ2-1	.	CASSLLQFGVQFF	TGTGCCAGCAGCTTATTGCAGTTTGGTGTGCAGTTCTTC
TRBV6-6	.	TRBJ2-1	TRBD1	CASRDRDRAPPYNEQFF	TGTGCCAGCAGAGACCGGGACAGGGCTCCCCCCTACAATGAGCAGTTCTTC
TRBV6-5	few	TRBJ2-1	TRBD2	CASTRGGSNEQFF	TGTGCCAGCACCCGGGGGGGGTCGAATGAGCAGTTCTTC
TRBV6-6	.	TRBJ2-4	.	CASSPTGLNIQYF	TGTGCCAGCAGTCCGACGGGACTAAACATTCAGTACTTC
TRBV7-2	.	TRBJ2-5	.	CASSFSTSGTQYF	TGTGCCAGCAGCTTCAGCACCTCCGGGACCCAGTACTTC
TRBV6-1	.	TRBJ1-5	.	CASNPGVGSGQPQHF	TGTGCCAGCAACCCTGGGGTGGGGAGTGGACAGCCCCAGCATTTT
TRBV7-9	many	TRBJ2-7	.	CASSITYEQYF	TGTGCCAGCAGCATTACCTACGAGCAGTACTTC
TRBV7-8	.	TRBJ2-7	.	CASSLRGLNSYEQYF	TGTGCCAGCAGCTTAAGGGGACTTAACTCCTACGAGCAGTACTTC
TRBV4-3	few	TRBJ2-5	.	CASSQDEGETQYF	TGCGCCAGCAGCCAAGATGAAGGGGAGACCCAGTACTTC
TRBV27	.	TRBJ2-1	TRBD1	CASRRTGYYNEQFF	TGTGCCAGCAGACGGACAGGGTACTACAATGAGCAGTTCTTC
TRBV7-2	many	TRBJ2-5	TRBD2	CASSLTFRGTRGAQYF	TGTGCCAGCAGCTTAACCTTCCGGGGGACCCGGGGGGCCCAGTACTTC
TRBV7-6	.	TRBJ1-1	TRBD1	CASRQQGFSEAFF	TGTGCCAGCAGACAACAGGGGTTTTCGGAAGCTTTCTTT
TRBV6-1	.	TRBJ2-1	.	CASHRQFNYNEQFF	TGTGCCAGCCATCGCCAGTTCAACTACAATGAGCAGTTCTTC
TRBV7-6	.	TRBJ1-1	.	CASSLGYAGAFF	TGTGCCAGCAGCTTAGGATACGCCGGGGCTTTCTTT
TRBV4-1	few	TRBJ1-1	.	CASSQTKGVGTEAFF	TGCGCCAGCAGCCAAACAAAGGGGGTTGGGACTGAAGCTTTCTTT
TRBV20-1	.	TRBJ2-1	.	CSALTGIGTQDEQFF	TGCAGTGCTCTAACAGGGATCGGAACACAGGATGAGCAGTTCTTC
TRBV7-9	.	TRBJ2-3	.	CASSFQGLPYADTQYF	TGTGCCAGCAGCTTCCAGGGACTCCCATATGCAGATACGCAGTATTTT
TRBV29-1	many	TRBJ1-1	TRBD1	CSVHKGDSPEAFF	TGCAGCGTTCACAAGGGGGACAGCCCTGAAGCTTTCTTT
TRBV7-9	.	TRBJ1-2	.	CASSPPGQLHGYTF	TGTGCCAGCAGCCCCCCCGGACAGCTCCATGGCTACACCTTC
TRBV7-4	.	TRBJ1-5	.	CASSFPGYSNQPQHF	TGTGCCAGCAGCTTTCCGGGATATAGCAATCAGCCCCAGCATTTT
TRBV7-9	.	TRBJ2-3	.	CASSLAITGRATDTQYF	TGTGCCAGCAGCTTAGCCATTACAGGGAGGGCCACAGATACGCAGTATTTT
TRBV7-9	many	TRBJ2-2	.	CASTLIEGELFF	TGTGCCAGCACCCTAATAGAGGGGGAGCTGTTTTTT
TRBV4-1	.	TRBJ2-7	TRBD1	CASSQETGTLLEQYF	TGCGCCAGCAGCCAAGAGACAGGGACGCTCCTCGAGCAGTACTTC
TRBV7-2	.	TRBJ1-1	TRBD1	CASSFTGGNTEAFF	TGTGCCAGCAGCTTTACAGGGGGGAACACTGAAGCTTTCTTT
TRBV6-5	few	TRBJ2-7	.	CASSIQTSSNEQYF	TGTGCCAGCAGCATCCAGACATCCTCTAACGAGCAGTACTTC
TRBV19	.	TRBJ2-3	TRBD2	CASSTGLAAVTDTQYF	TGTGCCAGTAGTACGGGACTAGCGGCTGTCACAGATACGCAGTATTTT